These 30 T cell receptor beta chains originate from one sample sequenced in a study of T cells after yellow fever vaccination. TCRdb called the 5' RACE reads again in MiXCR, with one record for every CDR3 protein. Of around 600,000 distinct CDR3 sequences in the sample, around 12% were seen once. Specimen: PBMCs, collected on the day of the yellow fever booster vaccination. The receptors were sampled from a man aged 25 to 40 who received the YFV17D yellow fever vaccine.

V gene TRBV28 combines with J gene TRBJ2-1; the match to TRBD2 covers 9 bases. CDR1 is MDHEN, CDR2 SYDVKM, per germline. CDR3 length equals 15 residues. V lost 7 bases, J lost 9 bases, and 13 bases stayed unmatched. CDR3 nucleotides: TGTGCCAGCAACATTCTTGCGGGAGGGCCACTTGAGCAGTTCTTC. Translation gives CASNILAGGPLEQFF.

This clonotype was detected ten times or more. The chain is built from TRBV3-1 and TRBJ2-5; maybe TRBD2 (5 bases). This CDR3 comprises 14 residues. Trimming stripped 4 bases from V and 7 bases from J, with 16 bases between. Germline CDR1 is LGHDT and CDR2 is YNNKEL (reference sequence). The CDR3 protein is CASSLDTGSVTQYF. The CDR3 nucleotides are TGTGCCAGCAGCCTCGACACGGGATCGGTGACCCAGTACTTC.

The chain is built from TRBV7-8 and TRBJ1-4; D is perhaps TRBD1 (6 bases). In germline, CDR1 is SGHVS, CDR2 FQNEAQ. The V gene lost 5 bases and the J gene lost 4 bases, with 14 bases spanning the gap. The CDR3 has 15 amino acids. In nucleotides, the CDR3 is TGTGCCAGCAGCCTGCACAGGGCACTTAATGAAAAACTGTTTTTT. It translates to CASSLHRALNEKLFF.

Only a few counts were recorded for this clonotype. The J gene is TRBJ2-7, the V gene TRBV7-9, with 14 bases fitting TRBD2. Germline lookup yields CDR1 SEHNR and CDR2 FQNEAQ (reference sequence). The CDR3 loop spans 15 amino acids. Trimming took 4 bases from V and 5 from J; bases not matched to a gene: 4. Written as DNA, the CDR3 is TGTGCCAGCAGCTCCGGGACTAGCGGGAGAAACGAGCAGTACTTC. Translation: CASSSGTSGRNEQYF.

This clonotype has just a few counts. The DNA for the CDR3 is TGTGCCATCAGGGGACAGCCGAACACTGAAGCTTTCTTT. Protein: CAIRGQPNTEAFF. This chain uses TRBV10-3 with TRBJ1-1, with 7 bases identical to TRBD1. The CDR3 is 13 amino acids. CDR1 is ENHRY, CDR2 SYGVKD, per germline. J was trimmed by 1 base and V by 6 bases; bases with no gene match: 2.

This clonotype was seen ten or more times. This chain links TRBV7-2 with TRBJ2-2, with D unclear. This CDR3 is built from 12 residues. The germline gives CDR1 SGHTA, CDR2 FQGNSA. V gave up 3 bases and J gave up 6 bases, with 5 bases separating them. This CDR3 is CASSFLSGELFF. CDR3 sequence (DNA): TGTGCCAGCAGCTTCCTTTCCGGGGAGCTGTTTTTT.

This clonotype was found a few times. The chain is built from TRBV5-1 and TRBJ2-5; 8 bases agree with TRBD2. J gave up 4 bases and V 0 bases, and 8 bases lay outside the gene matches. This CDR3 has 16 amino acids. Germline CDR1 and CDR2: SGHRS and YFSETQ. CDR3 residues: CASSLAPAGGIETQYF. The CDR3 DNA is TGCGCCAGCAGCTTGGCCCCTGCGGGAGGAATAGAGACCCAGTACTTC.

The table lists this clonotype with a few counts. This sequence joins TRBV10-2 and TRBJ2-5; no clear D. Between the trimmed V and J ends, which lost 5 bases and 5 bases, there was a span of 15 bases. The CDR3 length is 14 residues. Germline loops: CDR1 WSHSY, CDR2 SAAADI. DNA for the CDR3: TGCGCCAGCAGTAGGACCAATCGGGCGGAGACCCAGTACTTC. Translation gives CASSRTNRAETQYF.

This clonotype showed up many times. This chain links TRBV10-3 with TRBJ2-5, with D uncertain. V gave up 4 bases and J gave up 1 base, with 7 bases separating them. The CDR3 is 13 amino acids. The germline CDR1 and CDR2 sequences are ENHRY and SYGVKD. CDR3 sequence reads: CAISAAVQETQYF. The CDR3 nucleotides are TGTGCCATCAGTGCGGCGGTCCAAGAGACCCAGTACTTC.

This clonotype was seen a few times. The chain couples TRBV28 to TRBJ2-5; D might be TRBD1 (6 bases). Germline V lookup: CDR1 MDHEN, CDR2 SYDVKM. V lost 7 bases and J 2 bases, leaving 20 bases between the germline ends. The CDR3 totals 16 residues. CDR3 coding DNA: TGTGCCAGCATCCCCCCCTCCGGGACACTTCAAGAGACCCAGTACTTC. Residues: CASIPPSGTLQETQYF. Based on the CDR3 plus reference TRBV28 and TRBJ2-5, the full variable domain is DVKVTQSSRYLVKRTGEKVFLECVQDMDHENMFWYRQDPGLGLRLIYFSYDVKMKEKGDIPEGYSVSREKKERFSLILESASTNQTSMYLCASIPPSGTLQETQYFGPGTRLLVL.

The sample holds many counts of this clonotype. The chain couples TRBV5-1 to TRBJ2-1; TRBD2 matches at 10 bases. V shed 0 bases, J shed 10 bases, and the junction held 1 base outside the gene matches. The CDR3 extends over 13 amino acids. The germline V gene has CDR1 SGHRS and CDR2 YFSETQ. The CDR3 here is CASSLASGREQFF. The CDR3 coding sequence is TGCGCCAGCAGCTTGGCTAGCGGGAGAGAGCAGTTCTTC.

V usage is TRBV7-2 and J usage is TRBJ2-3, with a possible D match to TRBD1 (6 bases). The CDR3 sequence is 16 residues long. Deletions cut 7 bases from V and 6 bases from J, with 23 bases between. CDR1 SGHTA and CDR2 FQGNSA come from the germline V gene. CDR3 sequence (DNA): TGTGCCAGCAATTCTCAGGACAGTGTGCCGGGGGATACGCAGTATTTT. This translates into CASNSQDSVPGDTQYF.

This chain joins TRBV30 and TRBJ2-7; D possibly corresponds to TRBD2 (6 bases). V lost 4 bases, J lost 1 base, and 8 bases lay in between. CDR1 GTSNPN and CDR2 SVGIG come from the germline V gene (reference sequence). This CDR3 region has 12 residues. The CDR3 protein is CAWTAGSYEQYF. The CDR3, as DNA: TGTGCCTGGACTGCGGGATCCTACGAGCAGTACTTC. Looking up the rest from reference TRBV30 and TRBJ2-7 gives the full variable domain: SQTIHQWPATLVQPVGSPLSLECTVEGTSNPNLYWYRQAAGRGLQLLFYSVGIGQISSEVPQNLSASRPQDRQFILSSKKLLLSDSGFYLCAWTAGSYEQYFGPGTRLTVT.

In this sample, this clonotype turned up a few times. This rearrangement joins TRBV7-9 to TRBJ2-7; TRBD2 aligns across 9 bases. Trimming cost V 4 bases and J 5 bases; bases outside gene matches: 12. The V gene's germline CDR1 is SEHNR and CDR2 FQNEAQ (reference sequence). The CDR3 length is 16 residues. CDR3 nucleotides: TGTGCCAGCAGCTCCTGGCGGGAGGGGAGGTCGGACGAGCAGTACTTC. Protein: CASSSWREGRSDEQYF. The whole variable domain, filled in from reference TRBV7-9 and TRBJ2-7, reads DTGVSQNPRHKITKRGQNVTFRCDPISEHNRLYWYRQTLGQGPEFLTYFQNEAQLEKSRLLSDRFSAERPKGSFSTLEIQRTEQGDSAMYLCASSSWREGRSDEQYFGPGTRLTVT.

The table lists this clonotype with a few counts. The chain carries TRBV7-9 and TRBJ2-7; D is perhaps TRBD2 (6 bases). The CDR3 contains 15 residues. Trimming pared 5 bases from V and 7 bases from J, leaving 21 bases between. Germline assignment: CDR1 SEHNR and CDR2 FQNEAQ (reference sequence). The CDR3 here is CASSRGTGAGREQYF. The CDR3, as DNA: TGTGCCAGCAGCCGTGGGACTGGGGCGGGAAGGGAGCAGTACTTC.

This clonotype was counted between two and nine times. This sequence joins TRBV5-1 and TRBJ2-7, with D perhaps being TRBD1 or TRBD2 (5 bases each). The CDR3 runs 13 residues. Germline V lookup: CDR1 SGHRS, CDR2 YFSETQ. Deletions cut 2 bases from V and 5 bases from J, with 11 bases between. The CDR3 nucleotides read TGCGCCAGCAGCTTCCTACTAGGGGACGAGCAGTACTTC. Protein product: CASSFLLGDEQYF.

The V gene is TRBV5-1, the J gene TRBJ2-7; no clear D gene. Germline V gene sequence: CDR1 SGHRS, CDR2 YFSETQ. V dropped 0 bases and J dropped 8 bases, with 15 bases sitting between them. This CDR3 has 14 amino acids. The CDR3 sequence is CASSLEVAASQQYF. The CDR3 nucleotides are TGCGCCAGCAGCTTGGAGGTGGCAGCCTCTCAGCAGTACTTC. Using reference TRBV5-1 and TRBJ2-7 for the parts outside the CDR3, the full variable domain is KAGVTQTPRYLIKTRGQQVTLSCSPISGHRSVSWYQQTPGQGLQFLFEYFSETQRNKGNFPGRFSGRQFSNSRSEMNVSTLELGDSALYLCASSLEVAASQQYFGPGTRLTVT.

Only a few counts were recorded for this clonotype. The CDR3 region is CSARDPLATDTQYF. CDR3 nucleotides: TGCAGTGCTAGAGATCCCCTCGCCACAGATACGCAGTATTTT. The V gene is TRBV20-1, the J gene TRBJ2-3, with D uncertain. Germline values: CDR1 DFQATT, CDR2 SNEGSKA (reference sequence). V was clipped by 0 bases and J by 2 bases, with 9 bases between them. This CDR3 comprises 14 residues.

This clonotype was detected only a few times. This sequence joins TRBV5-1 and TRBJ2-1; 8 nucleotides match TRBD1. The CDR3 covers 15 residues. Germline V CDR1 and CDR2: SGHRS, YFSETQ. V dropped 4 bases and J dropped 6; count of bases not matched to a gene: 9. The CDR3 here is CASSPTGEDFNEQFF. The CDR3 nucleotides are TGCGCCAGCAGCCCGACAGGGGAGGATTTCAATGAGCAGTTCTTC.

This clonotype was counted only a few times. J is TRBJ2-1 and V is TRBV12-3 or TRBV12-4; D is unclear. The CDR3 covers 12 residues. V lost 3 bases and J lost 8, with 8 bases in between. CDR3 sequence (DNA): TGTGCCAGCAGTTTCAAAGTGGATGAGCAGTTCTTC. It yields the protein CASSFKVDEQFF.

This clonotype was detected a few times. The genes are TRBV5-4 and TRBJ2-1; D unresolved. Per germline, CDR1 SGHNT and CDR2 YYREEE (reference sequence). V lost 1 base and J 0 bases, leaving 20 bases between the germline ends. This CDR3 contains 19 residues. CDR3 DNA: TGTGCCAGCAGCTTGCGTCCCGAGTTGGGGTCAGGCTCCTACAATGAGCAGTTCTTC. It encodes CASSLRPELGSGSYNEQFF.

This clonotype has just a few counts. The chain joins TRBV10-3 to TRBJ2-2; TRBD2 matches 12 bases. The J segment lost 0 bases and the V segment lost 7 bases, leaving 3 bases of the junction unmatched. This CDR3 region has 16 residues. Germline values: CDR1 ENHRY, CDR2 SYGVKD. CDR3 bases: TGTGCCATCACGGGGACTAGCGGGCCGAACACCGGGGAGCTGTTTTTT. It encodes CAITGTSGPNTGELFF.

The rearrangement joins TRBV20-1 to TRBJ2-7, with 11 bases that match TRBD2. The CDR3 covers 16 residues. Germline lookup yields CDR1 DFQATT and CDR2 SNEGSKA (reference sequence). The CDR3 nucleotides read TGCTGCGCTAGGGGGCGACTAGCGGGGAACTCCTACGAGCAGTACTTC. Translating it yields CCARGRLAGNSYEQYF.

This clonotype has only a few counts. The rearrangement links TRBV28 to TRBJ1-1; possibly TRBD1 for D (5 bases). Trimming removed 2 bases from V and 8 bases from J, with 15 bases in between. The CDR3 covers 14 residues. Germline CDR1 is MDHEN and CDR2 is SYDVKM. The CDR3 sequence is CASSLAGVGREAFF. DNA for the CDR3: TGTGCCAGCAGTTTAGCTGGAGTGGGGCGAGAAGCTTTCTTT.

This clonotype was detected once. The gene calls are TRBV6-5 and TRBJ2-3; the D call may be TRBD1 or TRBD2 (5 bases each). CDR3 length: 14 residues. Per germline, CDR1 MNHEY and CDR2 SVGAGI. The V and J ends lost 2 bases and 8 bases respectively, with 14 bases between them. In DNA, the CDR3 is TGTGCCAGCAGTTACGGGACGTTTTATGGTACGCAGTATTTT. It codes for CASSYGTFYGTQYF.

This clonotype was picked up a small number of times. CDR3 bases: TGCAGTGCTGACGACAGGGGGCTCGGCTACACCTTC. This encodes CSADDRGLGYTF. The chain links TRBV20-1 to TRBJ1-2, with 10 bases fitting TRBD1. Per the germline V gene, CDR1 is DFQATT and CDR2 is SNEGSKA (reference sequence). V was clipped by 5 bases and J by 8 bases; unmatched bases: 5. This CDR3 spans 12 amino acids.

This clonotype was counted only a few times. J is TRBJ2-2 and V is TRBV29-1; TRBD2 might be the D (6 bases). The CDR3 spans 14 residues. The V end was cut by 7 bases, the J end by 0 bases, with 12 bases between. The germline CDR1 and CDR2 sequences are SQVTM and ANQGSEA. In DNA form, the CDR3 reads TGCAGCGCTTCCGCGGGGACGAACACCGGGGAGCTGTTTTTT. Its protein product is CSASAGTNTGELFF.

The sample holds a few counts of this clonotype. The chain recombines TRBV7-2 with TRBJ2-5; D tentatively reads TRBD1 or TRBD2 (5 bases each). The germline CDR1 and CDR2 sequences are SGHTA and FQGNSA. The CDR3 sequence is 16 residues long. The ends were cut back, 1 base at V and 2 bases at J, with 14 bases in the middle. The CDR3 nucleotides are TGTGCCAGCAGCTTAGAGCTTGGGGGTCTTCAAGAGACCCAGTACTTC. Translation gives CASSLELGGLQETQYF.

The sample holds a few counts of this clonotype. CDR3 nucleotides: TGTGCCAGCAGCCAAACTTATCGGGGAAAGGGCTACGAGCAGTACTTC. Translating gives CASSQTYRGKGYEQYF. The V call is TRBV4-2, the J call TRBJ2-7, with D possibly TRBD2 on 5 matching bases. The CDR3 has 16 residues. The V end lost 2 bases, the J end lost 3 bases, and 17 bases lay between the germline ends. Per germline, CDR1 LGHNA and CDR2 YNFKEQ.

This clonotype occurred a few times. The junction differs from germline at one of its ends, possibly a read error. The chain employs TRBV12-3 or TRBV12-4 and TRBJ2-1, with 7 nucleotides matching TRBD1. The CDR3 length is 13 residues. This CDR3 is CASSRGPSSPLFF. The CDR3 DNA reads TGTGCCAGCAGTAGGGGGCCTAGTAGTCCTCTATTTTTC.